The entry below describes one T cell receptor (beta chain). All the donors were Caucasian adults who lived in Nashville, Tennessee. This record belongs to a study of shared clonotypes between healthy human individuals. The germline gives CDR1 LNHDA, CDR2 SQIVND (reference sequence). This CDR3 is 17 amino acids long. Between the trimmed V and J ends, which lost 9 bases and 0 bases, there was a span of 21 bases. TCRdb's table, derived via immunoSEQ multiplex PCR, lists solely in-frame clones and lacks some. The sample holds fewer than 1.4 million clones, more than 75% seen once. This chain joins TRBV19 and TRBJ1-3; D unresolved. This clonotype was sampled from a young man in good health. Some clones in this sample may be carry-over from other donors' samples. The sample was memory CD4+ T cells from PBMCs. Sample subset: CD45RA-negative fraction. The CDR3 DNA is TGTGCCAGCCGCCCTTCAGGACTCCAGAACTCTGGAAACACCATATATTTT. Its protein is CASRPSGLQNSGNTIYF.